This record covers a single T cell receptor beta chain. Its antigen is currently unknown. The data are from a study of T cell responses to AZD1222 COVID-19 vaccine. Study-wide context: Second-dose schedules of about 4 or about 12 weeks were combined.

General observations from the study: Increased Spike-specific TCR breadth and depth were observed after two AZD1222 doses. Dominant CD4 TCR responses targeted spike regions 160-218 and 743-854. The study reported that nearly half of spike-specific TCRs target unmutated variant regions.

The assay was immunoSEQ multiplex PCR, and TCRdb's table has in-frame clones only and misses some. The data show approximately 100,000 clones, more than 85% seen once. The clonotype was recovered from an adult in good health. This specimen consisted of peripheral blood, obtained on day 0 of AZD1222 vaccination.

CDR3 region: CASSPHQTGIGNTIYF. The DNA of the CDR3 is TGTGCCAGCAGTCCCCATCAGACAGGGATAGGAAACACCATATATTTT. The V and J genes are TRBV27 and TRBJ1-3, with 7 bases identical to TRBD1. The CDR3 length is 16 residues. Germline CDR1 reads MNHEY; CDR2 reads SMNVEV (reference sequence). V gave up 5 bases and J gave up 4 bases; unmatched junction bases: 11.